One and the same sample provided the 27 T cell receptor beta chains below, sequenced in a study of T cells in Graves' hyperthyroidism and ophthalmopathy. Researchers amplified the TCR beta CDR3 regions from RNA transcripts. Primed by the HTBI set, a first-round RT-PCR was run on the TCR CDR3. MiXCR, run by TCRdb on the multiplex PCR reads, gives a single entry per CDR3 protein. The sample consists of roughly 420,000 distinct CDR3 sequences, approximately 14% of them appearing once. The sequenced material came from blood. All receptors come from a woman aged 18 to 35 with Graves' hyperthyroidism.

The chain joins TRBV7-9 to TRBJ2-5; 9 bases are a match to TRBD2. In germline, CDR1 is SEHNR, CDR2 FQNEAQ (reference sequence). This CDR3 is 16 amino acids long. V was pared by 5 bases and J by 8 bases, with 15 bases of the junction left unmatched. The CDR3 reads CASSRPLAGSIGTQYF. In nucleotides, the CDR3 is TGTGCCAGCAGCCGCCCGCTAGCGGGATCGATTGGTACCCAGTACTTC.

This clonotype was detected ten times or more. The chain uses TRBV7-2 and TRBJ2-1; D might be TRBD1 or TRBD2, each matching 5 bases. Trimming left V 5 bases short and J 0 bases short, with 14 bases between. CDR3 length: 16 amino acids. CDR1 is SGHTA and CDR2 is FQGNSA in the germline V gene. The CDR3 protein is CASSARDGSSYNEQFF. Written as DNA, the CDR3 is TGTGCCAGCAGCGCTCGGGACGGTAGCTCCTACAATGAGCAGTTCTTC.

This clonotype was observed many times. The chain carries TRBV12-3 or TRBV12-4 and TRBJ2-7; TRBD1 matches at 9 bases. The CDR3 totals 16 residues. The V gene end was trimmed by 5 bases and the J gene end by 2 bases; junction bases not matched to a gene: 10. Here the CDR3 DNA reads TGTGCCAGCAGTCTCACCGGGACAGGGATGCCCTACGAGCAGTACTTC. Translation gives CASSLTGTGMPYEQYF.

At least ten counts were recorded for this clonotype. The chain links TRBV3-1 to TRBJ1-1; 7 bases map to TRBD1. V trimming: 5 bases; J trimming: 4 bases; junction bases outside the gene matches: 10. Germline-derived CDR1 and CDR2 are LGHDT and YNNKEL (reference sequence). The CDR3 loop spans 15 amino acids. The chain's CDR3 is CASSSQTGFGTEAFF. The CDR3 DNA reads as TGTGCCAGCAGCTCGCAGACAGGGTTTGGCACTGAAGCTTTCTTT.

The table lists this clonotype with many counts. The chain carries TRBV19 and TRBJ1-5; the D is unclear. The CDR3 contains 16 residues. The V and J ends lost 3 bases and 2 bases respectively, with 14 bases between them. Per germline, CDR1 LNHDA and CDR2 SQIVND (reference sequence). The CDR3 loop is CASSIPRKNRNQPQHF. The CDR3 DNA reads as TGTGCCAGTAGTATCCCCCGCAAAAACCGCAATCAGCCCCAGCATTTT.

This clonotype came up many times. V is TRBV20-1 and J is TRBJ1-1; D might be TRBD1 (6 bases). The CDR3 loop spans 13 amino acids. Germline V gives CDR1 DFQATT, CDR2 SNEGSKA (reference sequence). The CDR3 DNA reads TGCAGCCCTGAGCGTACAGGGAGCACTGAAGCTTTCTTT. It encodes CSPERTGSTEAFF.

In its sample, this clonotype was seen many times. This chain's CDR3 is CSGSSGIEQYF. The DNA for the CDR3 is TGCAGCGGTTCTAGCGGGATTGAGCAGTACTTC. V and J are TRBV29-1 and TRBJ2-7; 9 nucleotides agree with TRBD2. The CDR3 spans 11 residues. Germline lookup yields CDR1 SQVTM and CDR2 ANQGSEA. The V segment lost 7 bases and the J segment 7 bases; nucleotides outside the gene matches: 5.

This clonotype occurred once. It may be a read error: a sequence one base away is much more abundant. The chain uses TRBV7-9 and TRBJ2-1; 11 bases line up with TRBD2. Per germline, CDR1 SEHNR and CDR2 FQNEAQ (reference sequence). The CDR3 sequence is 16 residues long. J was trimmed by 12 bases and V by 5 bases; bases with no gene match: 15. The CDR3 DNA is TGTGCCAGCAGCCGCCCGACTAGCGGGATTAGGGGTGGGCAGTTCTTC. This gives the protein CASSRPTSGIRGGQFF.

This clonotype was observed many times. The gene calls are TRBV7-8 and TRBJ2-3, with D unclear. The ends were cut back, 5 bases at V and 2 bases at J, with 14 bases in the middle. CDR3 length equals 15 residues. Germline CDR1 is SGHVS and CDR2 is FQNEAQ. This chain's CDR3 is CASSLERRTTDTQYF. In nucleotides, the CDR3 is TGTGCCAGCAGCCTGGAAAGGAGAACCACAGATACGCAGTATTTT. Filled out from reference TRBV7-8 and TRBJ2-3, the complete variable domain reads GAGVSQSPRYKVAKRGQDVALRCDPISGHVSLFWYQQALGQGPEFLTYFQNEAQLDKSGLPSDRFFAERPEGSVSTLKIQRTQQEDSAVYLCASSLERRTTDTQYFGPGTRLTVL.

A few counts support this clonotype. The chain is built from TRBV24-1 and TRBJ2-1, with TRBD1 matching 11 bases. J gave up 6 bases and V 4 bases, and 7 bases lay outside the gene matches. Germline assignment: CDR1 KGHDR and CDR2 SFDVKD. The CDR3 runs to 16 residues. CDR3 protein: CATSDPGTGGSNEQFF. In nucleotides, the CDR3 is TGTGCCACCAGTGACCCGGGGACAGGGGGATCCAATGAGCAGTTCTTC.

This clonotype was seen at least ten times. The genes are TRBV3-1 and TRBJ1-2; D may be TRBD1 (5 bases). The CDR3 is made up of 12 amino acids. The V and J ends lost 0 bases and 12 bases respectively, with 11 bases between them. CDR1 is LGHDT and CDR2 is YNNKEL in the germline V gene (reference sequence). CDR3 residues: CASSQEGRVNTF. CDR3 bases: TGTGCCAGCAGCCAAGAGGGCAGGGTAAACACCTTC.

This clonotype was seen at least ten times. V gene TRBV10-3 combines with J gene TRBJ2-2; TRBD2 aligns across 9 bases. The CDR3 consists of 15 residues. The germline V gene encodes CDR1 ENHRY and CDR2 SYGVKD. J was trimmed by 5 bases and V by 7 bases; bases with no gene match: 8. The CDR3 loop is CAIKAGGPNTGELFF. The DNA for the CDR3 is TGTGCCATCAAGGCGGGAGGGCCAAATACCGGGGAGCTGTTTTTT.

In this sample, this clonotype turned up many times. V gene TRBV12-3 or TRBV12-4 combines with J gene TRBJ1-2, with D perhaps TRBD1 (5 bases). Trimming left V 5 bases short and J 8 bases short, with 12 bases between. The CDR3 loop spans 12 amino acids. CDR3 sequence reads: CASSPRTSGYTF. The CDR3 coding sequence is TGTGCCAGCAGTCCCCGGACAAGCGGCTACACCTTC.

This clonotype was observed at least ten times. The J gene is TRBJ2-1, the V gene TRBV20-1; no clear D. V was pared by 2 bases and J by 0 bases, with 11 bases between. The CDR3 is made up of 15 amino acids. Per the germline V gene, CDR1 is DFQATT and CDR2 is SNEGSKA (reference sequence). For the CDR3, the DNA is TGCAGTGCTAGAAGGCAGGCGATCTCCTACAATGAGCAGTTCTTC. Residues: CSARRQAISYNEQFF.

The DNA for the CDR3 is TGTGCCAGCAGCCTGGGGACAGTCCATAATGAAAAACTGTTTTTT. It translates to CASSLGTVHNEKLFF. The chain employs TRBV3-1 and TRBJ1-4; 7 bases match TRBD1. The CDR3 contains 15 residues. The J segment lost 4 bases and the V segment lost 4 bases, leaving 6 bases of the junction unmatched. Germline CDR1 reads LGHDT; CDR2 reads YNNKEL (reference sequence).

This sequence joins TRBV4-1 and TRBJ1-5; TRBD1 aligns across 8 bases. V dropped 0 bases and J dropped 6; count of bases not matched to a gene: 7. The CDR3 spans 16 residues. Germline V gene data show CDR1 as MGHRA and CDR2 as YSYEKL. CDR3 nucleotides: TGCGCCAGCAGCCAAGACAGGACAGGGAATAGTCAGCCCCAGCATTTT. Translating gives CASSQDRTGNSQPQHF.

For this clonotype: This clone may be a read error of a much larger clone one base away. This chain links TRBV6-9 with TRBJ2-2; TRBD1 matches at 8 bases. The CDR3 covers 20 residues. Per the germline V gene, CDR1 is MNHGY and CDR2 is SVAAGI. In nucleotides, the CDR3 is TGTGCCAGCAGTTGGGGGGACAGGTTCTTCCGGAATGTTGCCACCAGGGAGCTGTTTTTT. Translating gives CASSWGDRFFRNVATRELFF.

This clonotype occurred many times. V gene TRBV11-2 combines with J gene TRBJ2-7; 7 bases fit TRBD1. Germline loops: CDR1 SGHAT, CDR2 FQNNGV. This CDR3 has 14 residues. V trimming: 8 bases; J trimming: 2 bases; junction bases outside the gene matches: 9. The CDR3 loop is CASGSGTATYEQYF. The CDR3 DNA follows: TGTGCCAGCGGATCCGGGACAGCTACCTACGAGCAGTACTTC.

This clonotype was recorded at least ten times. J is TRBJ2-1 and V is TRBV18, with D possibly matching TRBD1 (5 bases). Germline V lookup: CDR1 KGHSH, CDR2 LQKENI. Trimming removed 2 bases at V and 1 base at J, with 9 bases between. This CDR3 is 15 amino acids long. The CDR3, as DNA: TGTGCCAGCTCACCAGGGGCAGGATCCTACAATGAGCAGTTCTTC. Translation gives CASSPGAGSYNEQFF.

This chain links TRBV11-2 with TRBJ1-1; TRBD1 is a possible D gene (6 bases). CDR1 is SGHAT and CDR2 is FQNNGV in the germline V gene. The CDR3 extends over 15 amino acids. Trimming took 5 bases from V and 0 from J, leaving 13 bases between them. DNA for the CDR3: TGTGCCAGCAGCGTGTTGGGGGGCATGAACACTGAAGCTTTCTTT. Translation: CASSVLGGMNTEAFF.

This clonotype occurred many times. The gene calls are TRBV28 and TRBJ1-2, with D possibly TRBD1 on 6 matching bases. V was trimmed by 7 bases and J by 4 bases, leaving 13 bases between them. CDR1 is MDHEN and CDR2 is SYDVKM in the germline V gene. The CDR3 covers 13 residues. This CDR3 is CASTAGAVYGYTF. CDR3 DNA sequence: TGTGCCAGCACCGCAGGGGCAGTCTATGGCTACACCTTC.

The CDR3 loop is CASASRGFRPGELFF. The CDR3 bases are TGTGCCAGCGCGAGTCGGGGGTTTAGGCCCGGGGAGCTGTTTTTT. The gene calls are TRBV6-2 or TRBV6-3 and TRBJ2-2; D might be TRBD2 (6 bases). Germline V gives CDR1 MNHEY, CDR2 SVGEGT. V shed 8 bases and J shed 6 bases, with 19 bases lying between them. The CDR3 is 15 amino acids.

V usage is TRBV6-4 and J usage is TRBJ2-2; D remains unclear. The germline CDR1 and CDR2 sequences are MRHNA and SNTAGT. Trimming cost V 3 bases and J 5 bases, with 4 bases left between them. The CDR3 spans 12 residues. The DNA for the CDR3 is TGTGCCAGCAGTGAGGGGACCGGGGAGCTGTTTTTT. Protein product: CASSEGTGELFF.

The chain carries TRBV6-1 and TRBJ2-2, with D possibly called TRBD1 or TRBD2 (7 bases each). There are 14 residues in the CDR3. Trimming pared 7 bases from V and 7 bases from J, leaving 16 bases between. The V gene's germline CDR1 is MNHNS and CDR2 SASEGT. The DNA of the CDR3 is TGTGCCAGCAACCTCAGGGGGGGGATCGGGGAGCTGTTTTTT. This translates into CASNLRGGIGELFF.

This clonotype was recorded at least ten times. The chain links TRBV20-1 to TRBJ2-4; TRBD1 aligns across 9 bases. Trimming cost V 6 bases and J 4 bases; bases outside gene matches: 4. The CDR3 sequence is 13 residues long. Germline values: CDR1 DFQATT, CDR2 SNEGSKA (reference sequence). CDR3 residues: CSATDRGKNIQYF. CDR3 nucleotide sequence: TGCAGTGCGACAGACAGGGGGAAAAACATTCAGTACTTC.

J is TRBJ2-3 and V is TRBV29-1; 8 bases agree with TRBD1. CDR1 is SQVTM, CDR2 ANQGSEA, per germline. There are 18 residues in the CDR3. Trimming cost V 4 bases and J 6 bases; bases outside gene matches: 21. The CDR3 is CSVAGGARRRTGQDTQYF. In DNA, the CDR3 is TGCAGCGTTGCCGGGGGCGCTAGACGACGGACAGGGCAGGATACGCAGTATTTT.

This clonotype has a count of ten or more. The J gene is TRBJ2-3, the V gene TRBV2; D remains unclear. Trimming shortened V by 2 bases and J by 2 bases, and 5 bases separated the two germline ends. The CDR3 consists of 13 residues. Germline V lookup: CDR1 SNHLY, CDR2 FYNNEI. CDR3 in DNA: TGTGCCAGCAGTGAATATCTCACAGATACGCAGTATTTT. This gives the protein CASSEYLTDTQYF.